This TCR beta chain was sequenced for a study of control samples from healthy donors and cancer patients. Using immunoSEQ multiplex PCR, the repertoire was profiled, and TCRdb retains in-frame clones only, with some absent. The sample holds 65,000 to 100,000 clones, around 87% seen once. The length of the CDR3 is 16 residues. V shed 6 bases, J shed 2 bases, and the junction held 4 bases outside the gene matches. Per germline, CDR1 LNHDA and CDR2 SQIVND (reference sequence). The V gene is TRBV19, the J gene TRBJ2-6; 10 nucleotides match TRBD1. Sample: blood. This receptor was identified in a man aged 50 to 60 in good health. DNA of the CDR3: TGTGCCAGTAGCAGAGGGACAGGGGCTGGGGCCAACGTCCTGACTTTC. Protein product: CASSRGTGAGANVLTF.